The present entry profiles one T cell receptor (beta chain) with its context. The record originates from a study of T cell responses to AZD1222 COVID-19 vaccine. V lost 2 bases and J lost 5; bases outside the gene matches: 9. The CDR3 length is 16 residues. CDR1 is SGHRS and CDR2 is YFSETQ in the germline V gene. Produced via immunoSEQ multiplex PCR; TCRdb's table is partial and in-frame only. The sample yields roughly 99,000 clones, about 90% seen once. The sequenced sample was peripheral blood, obtained 28 days after the second AZD1222 dose. V and J are TRBV5-1 and TRBJ2-5; 10 nucleotides line up with TRBD2. This clonotype was obtained from an adult who received the AZD1222 COVID-19 vaccine. The chain's CDR3 is CASSLKSSGGWETQYF. The CDR3, as DNA: TGCGCCAGCAGCTTAAAATCTAGCGGGGGATGGGAGACCCAGTACTTC.